What follows are 9 T cell receptor beta chains derived from one specimen sequenced in a study of T cell responses to AZD1222 COVID-19 vaccine. Profiled with immunoSEQ multiplex PCR; TCRdb holds only in-frame clones, not every one. The repertoire consists of under 100,000 clones, with 92% occurring once and the leading ten covering approximately 7%. The sequences come from peripheral blood, collected on day 0 of MenACWY control vaccination. These receptors all stem from an adult in good health.

This chain links TRBV7-2 with TRBJ2-7; 9 positions agree with TRBD2. This CDR3 is built from 14 residues. The ends lost 4 bases at V and 2 bases at J; junction bases unmatched: 3. Germline V gene sequence: CDR1 SGHTA, CDR2 FQGNSA. The CDR3 is CASSSLAGPYEQYF. The DNA of the CDR3 is TGTGCCAGCAGCTCCCTAGCGGGACCCTACGAGCAGTACTTC.

The count of this clone is one. V and J are TRBV7-2 and TRBJ2-1; the match to TRBD2 covers 10 bases. The CDR3 extends over 15 amino acids. Germline trimming cut 6 bases from V and 7 bases from J; bases unmatched to any gene: 9. CDR1 and CDR2 from the germline V gene are SGHTA and FQGNSA. CDR3 DNA: TGTGCCAGCAGTGGCATAGCGGGGGGATTTAATGAGCAGTTCTTC. Protein product: CASSGIAGGFNEQFF.

The J gene is TRBJ2-7, the V gene TRBV18, with D perhaps TRBD2 (5 bases). The CDR3 sequence is 12 residues long. V was shortened by 2 bases and J by 9 bases, with 11 bases between the two germline ends. Germline values: CDR1 KGHSH, CDR2 LQKENI. CDR3 residues: CASSPVGDGQYF. In nucleotides, the CDR3 is TGTGCCAGCTCACCAGTGGGAGACGGGCAGTACTTC.

The rearrangement links TRBV7-6 to TRBJ2-1; possibly TRBD1 for D (5 bases). There are 16 residues in the CDR3. Trimming left V 1 base short and J 6 bases short, with 16 bases between. Germline CDR1 SGHVS, CDR2 FNYEAQ. As DNA, the CDR3 is TGTGCCAGCAGCTTAGTCCCCCTCGACAGACCCAATGAGCAGTTCTTC. Translation: CASSLVPLDRPNEQFF. The full variable domain, with the rest looked up from reference TRBV7-6 and TRBJ2-1, is GAGVSQSPRYKVTKRGQDVALRCDPISGHVSLYWYRQALGQGPEFLTYFNYEAQQDKSGLPNDRFSAERPEGSISTLTIQRTEQRDSAMYRCASSLVPLDRPNEQFFGPGTRLTVL.

This chain connects TRBV28 to TRBJ1-1; 9 bases align to TRBD1. Germline CDR1 reads MDHEN; CDR2 reads SYDVKM. J gave up 6 bases and V 1 base, and 12 bases lay outside the gene matches. The CDR3 runs 17 residues. This CDR3 is CASSLYGTGWEKAEAFF. The CDR3 DNA reads TGTGCCAGCAGTTTATATGGGACAGGGTGGGAGAAGGCTGAAGCTTTCTTT.

This clone was seen just once. The V gene is TRBV6-5, the J gene TRBJ2-7, with 9 bases matching TRBD1. V lost 2 bases, J lost 4 bases, and 9 bases stayed unmatched. Germline CDR1 is MNHEY and CDR2 is SVGAGI. There are 16 residues in the CDR3. The CDR3 loop reads CASSYGTGNLAYEQYF. In DNA, the CDR3 is TGTGCCAGCAGTTACGGGACAGGGAACCTTGCGTACGAGCAGTACTTC.

This rearrangement joins TRBV5-6 to TRBJ1-4, with 8 bases matching TRBD1. From germline, CDR1 is SGHDT and CDR2 YYEEEE. CDR3 length equals 15 residues. The trim removed 4 bases at V and 6 bases at J, leaving 8 bases unmatched. CDR3 sequence reads: CASSPLTGGHEKLFF. CDR3 nucleotide sequence: TGTGCCAGCAGCCCTCTAACAGGGGGGCATGAAAAACTGTTTTTT. Together with reference TRBV5-6 and TRBJ1-4, the CDR3 gives the full variable domain: DAGVTQSPTHLIKTRGQQVTLRCSPKSGHDTVSWYQQALGQGPQFIFQYYEEEERQRGNFPDRFSGHQFPNYSSELNVNALLLGDSALYLCASSPLTGGHEKLFFGSGTQLSVL.

The chain uses TRBV5-1 and TRBJ2-3, with no clear D. The CDR3 contains 16 residues. Trimming took off 0 bases at V and 2 bases at J, with 13 bases between the two ends. The V gene's germline CDR1 is SGHRS and CDR2 YFSETQ. The CDR3: CASSLEGHAVTDTQYF. The CDR3, as DNA: TGCGCCAGCAGCTTGGAAGGGCATGCTGTCACAGATACGCAGTATTTT.

The chain links TRBV18 to TRBJ1-1; D may be TRBD1 (6 bases). V was clipped by 1 base and J by 3 bases, with 12 bases between them. Germline-derived CDR1 and CDR2 are KGHSH and LQKENI. This CDR3 contains 15 residues. In DNA form, the CDR3 reads TGTGCCAGCTCACCACGTTCATCAGGGGACACTGAAGCTTTCTTT. Translated: CASSPRSSGDTEAFF.